The entry below describes one T cell receptor (beta chain). No antigen is known for it. No quality values exist for individual bases; no much larger clone is one base distant. Taken from cysteine to phenylalanine, the CDR3 has 17 residues. Only the CDR3 part of the read is kept: 51 bases, read in frame from the first base. V lost 7 bases and J lost 7 bases, and the count of bases not matched to a germline gene is 16. The germline V gene sets CDR1 to MDHEN and CDR2 to SYDVKM. The time point label, read with the paper, signifies: cells obtained before transplantation from donor or recipient. CD3+CD4+ and CD3+CD8+ populations were FACS-sorted from unstimulated pre-transplant donor and recipient cells taken from spleen or lymph nodes. The data derive from a study of graft-versus-host responses after intestinal transplantation (dated by TCRdb to 2020 to 2023). Study-level background: The transplants that recipients got were multivisceral, liver-intestinal, or isolated intestinal. Anti-thymocyte globulin induction was given to all recipients, followed by maintenance tacrolimus and steroids for approximately 3 years. Bulk TCR-beta CDR3 sequencing was used to track graft-versus-host and host-versus-graft alloreactive T cell clones in the graft, circulation and bone marrow after intestinal transplantation. Alloreactive clones were identified by sequencing pre-transplant mixed lymphocyte reaction products and comparing these products with unstimulated pre-transplant donor and recipient T cells. The cohort enrolled 24 intestinal transplant recipients including one retransplant, and 3 patients lacking pretransplant specimens were excluded. A peak of at least 4% donor T cells among recipient peripheral blood mononuclear cells was the definition used for donor T cell macrochimerism. Rather than being sequenced by the commercial service, samples from a few later patients were sequenced in-house on an Illumina MiSeq and processed with MiXCR.

Findings and caveats that apply to the study as a whole: Early after transplant, peak levels of circulating GvH clones were associated with declines in HvG clones. GvH clones were found in recipient bone marrow, and some of the GvH clones appeared earlier in ileal mucosa or blood, which is consistent with an intestinal mucosal origin. Patients with donor T cell macrochimerism had high GvH to HvG T cell clonal ratios in their allografts. The relatively low number and heterogeneity of intestinal transplant patients limited the conclusions.

Library method: the immunoSEQ multiplex PCR assay. In most patients, genomic DNA was isolated using the Qiagen DNeasy Blood and Tissue Kit and sent frozen to Adaptive Biotechnologies for TCR sequencing. High-throughput TCR-beta CDR3 sequencing of genomic DNA from most patients was performed by Adaptive Biotechnologies. Processing in the source paper ran as follows. Adaptive's ImmunoSEQ software was the source of the TCR sequencing data for around 20 patients, while three other patients were processed with MiXCR and VDJtools. CD4 versus CD8 sorting errors were corrected by removing sequences found in both subsets at a frequency ratio below 5:1. CDR3 nucleotide sequences shared by donor and recipient were removed because the origin of these sequences could not be assigned. Alloreactive clones required at least 2-fold expansion over unstimulated cells and minimum CFSE-low frequency of 0.002% (template counts) or 0.001% (read counts). Clones detected in sequenced pre-transplant spleen, lymph node, or MLR CFSE-low populations of the donor or recipient were defined as mappable. The cumulative frequency of alloreactive clones was calculated as a percentage of all sequences, weighted by copy number. TCRdb took this table from immuneACCESS and kept in-frame rearrangements with V and J called. Such tables lack part of the clones; where checked against another copy, unresolved V genes explain under half of the gap, and the rest is unexplained. The DNA was the basis for D and trimming; V, J and clone size are from that table. In all, the sample holds roughly 90,000 clones, and more than 85% of those were seen once. 0.35% of the sample is taken by the ten largest.

The chain joins TRBV28 to TRBJ2-1, with TRBD2 matching 10 junction bases. This specimen consisted of unstimulated CD4+ T cells sorted from spleen or lymph node cells, obtained before transplant. This receptor was identified in a human donor who was the organ donor for an intestinal transplant. The DNA sequence is TGTGCCAGCACCCCCGTTAGCAGCGGGAGGGCCAAGAATGAGCAGTTCTTC. Translated, this gives CASTPVSSGRAKNEQFF.